The 17 T cell receptor beta chains below were found in one sample sequenced in a study of cytotoxic CD8 clonotypes in ibrutinib-treated CLL. TCRdb's copy holds only in-frame clones and misses some; the assay was immunoSEQ multiplex PCR. The sample gives more than 60,000 clones, 83% of which show up once; less than 45% is in the top ten. Here the sequenced sample was PBMCs, taken after 24 months of ibrutinib treatment. These receptor sequences come from a human donor with chronic lymphocytic leukemia.

The gene calls are TRBV7-3 and TRBJ2-2; TRBD2 is a possible D gene (6 bases). CDR1 SGHTA and CDR2 FQGTGA come from the germline V gene. This CDR3 is built from 14 residues. The germline V and J ends were trimmed by 5 bases and 4 bases, with 11 bases remaining between them. CDR3 loop: CASSVSGLTGELFF. CDR3 DNA sequence: TGTGCCAGCAGCGTGTCGGGACTCACCGGGGAGCTGTTTTTT.

The V gene is TRBV2, the J gene TRBJ2-1; TRBD2 agrees at 12 bases. Trimming removed 3 bases from V and 2 bases from J; junction bases left unmatched: 2. Germline CDR1 is SNHLY and CDR2 is FYNNEI. The CDR3 has 16 amino acids. The CDR3 loop is CASSDGLAGTYNEQFF. The CDR3 DNA sequence: TGTGCCAGCAGTGACGGACTAGCGGGGACCTACAATGAGCAGTTCTTC. Together with reference TRBV2 and TRBJ2-1, the CDR3 gives the full variable domain: EPEVTQTPSHQVTQMGQEVILRCVPISNHLYFYWYRQILGQKVEFLVSFYNNEISEKSEIFDDQFSVERPDGSNFTLKIRSTKLEDSAMYFCASSDGLAGTYNEQFFGPGTRLTVL.

This rearrangement joins TRBV2 to TRBJ2-7; a weak D match, TRBD2 (7 bases). Germline V gives CDR1 SNHLY, CDR2 FYNNEI. The CDR3 covers 14 residues. The V end lost 3 bases, the J end lost 5 bases, and 14 bases lay between the germline ends. CDR3 DNA sequence: TGTGCCAGCAGTGACGCGGGGGCGGGCAACGAGCAGTACTTC. It is translated as CASSDAGAGNEQYF.

The chain has TRBV18 and TRBJ2-7, with 7 bases that match TRBD1. This CDR3 comprises 14 residues. With 4 bases clipped from V and 2 bases from J, the junction kept 5 bases outside the gene matches. The germline gives CDR1 KGHSH, CDR2 LQKENI. The CDR3 coding sequence is TGTGCCAGCTCACTCTGGGACAGAACCTACGAGCAGTACTTC. It encodes CASSLWDRTYEQYF.

The gene calls are TRBV28 and TRBJ1-1; D is unresolved. With 2 bases removed from V and 8 bases from J, the gap between germline ends came to 15 bases. The CDR3 covers 14 residues. The germline V gene encodes CDR1 MDHEN and CDR2 SYDVKM. Here the CDR3 DNA reads TGTGCCAGCAGTTTAATTGGCCCCCACGCAGAAGCTTTCTTT. Its protein is CASSLIGPHAEAFF.

Here the CDR3 DNA reads TGTGCCAGCAGCTTAAGCGGAAACACTGAAGCTTTCTTT. Translating it yields CASSLSGNTEAFF. This rearrangement joins TRBV11-3 to TRBJ1-1; D gene unclear. CDR1 is SGHNT, CDR2 YENEEA, per germline. The CDR3 runs to 13 residues. V dropped 2 bases and J dropped 2 bases, with 6 bases sitting between them. Based on the CDR3 plus reference TRBV11-3 and TRBJ1-1, the full variable domain is EAGVVQSPRYKIIEKKQPVAFWCNPISGHNTLYWYLQNLGQGPELLIRYENEEAVDDSQLPKDRFSAERLKGVDSTLKIQPAELGDSAVYLCASSLSGNTEAFFGQGTRLTVV.

The J gene is TRBJ2-7, the V gene TRBV2, with D unresolved. The CDR3 contains 11 residues. Between the trimmed V and J ends, which lost 6 bases and 4 bases, there was a span of 7 bases. Germline CDR1 reads SNHLY; CDR2 reads FYNNEI. The CDR3 is CASSNLYEQYF. In DNA, the CDR3 is TGTGCCAGCAGCAACTTATACGAGCAGTACTTC. Combining the CDR3 with reference TRBV2 and TRBJ2-7 gives the whole variable domain EPEVTQTPSHQVTQMGQEVILRCVPISNHLYFYWYRQILGQKVEFLVSFYNNEISEKSEIFDDQFSVERPDGSNFTLKIRSTKLEDSAMYFCASSNLYEQYFGPGTRLTVT.

The table lists this clone with many counts. DNA for the CDR3: TGCAGCGTTGCGACAGGGTCCTATGGCTACACCTTC. It specifies CSVATGSYGYTF. The rearrangement joins TRBV29-1 to TRBJ1-2; 7 bases align to TRBD1. This CDR3 region has 12 residues. V was pared by 4 bases and J by 4 bases, with 3 bases of the junction left unmatched. Germline values: CDR1 SQVTM, CDR2 ANQGSEA.

This sequence joins TRBV27 and TRBJ2-2; D not certain. This CDR3 region has 17 residues. Germline assignment: CDR1 MNHEY and CDR2 SMNVEV (reference sequence). The ends were cut back, 0 bases at V and 7 bases at J, with 18 bases in the middle. CDR3 coding DNA: TGTGCCAGCAGTTTATCACAGTCAGGATCCTTACACGGGGAGCTGTTTTTT. Its translation: CASSLSQSGSLHGELFF.

This rearrangement joins TRBV5-6 to TRBJ2-5; either TRBD1 or TRBD2 may fit D (5 bases each). CDR1 is SGHDT, CDR2 YYEEEE, per germline. The CDR3 contains 14 residues. V was pared by 4 bases and J by 3 bases, with 13 bases between. CDR3 sequence: CASSRAGTEETQYF. DNA of the CDR3: TGTGCCAGCAGCCGGGCCGGGACGGAAGAGACCCAGTACTTC.

The chain has TRBV28 and TRBJ2-3; D gene uncertain. The CDR3 is 13 residues long. CDR1 is MDHEN, CDR2 SYDVKM, per germline. The germline V and J ends were trimmed by 2 bases and 6 bases, with 9 bases remaining between them. This CDR3 reads CASSLKGRDTQYF. The CDR3 DNA follows: TGTGCCAGCAGTTTAAAGGGTAGGGATACGCAGTATTTT.

This clone was found many times. The same CDR3 is also encoded by other DNA sequences in this sample. This sequence joins TRBV7-2 and TRBJ2-7, with 8 bases identical to TRBD1. The CDR3 is 14 amino acids. Germline-derived CDR1 and CDR2 are SGHTA and FQGNSA. Trimming removed 2 bases from V and 4 bases from J; junction bases left unmatched: 4. The CDR3 sequence: CASSLRQGAYEQYF. The CDR3 DNA reads as TGTGCCAGCAGCTTAAGGCAGGGGGCTTACGAGCAGTACTTC. The full variable domain, in which reference TRBV7-2 and TRBJ2-7 provide the parts outside the CDR3, is GAGVSQSPSNKVTEKGKDVELRCDPISGHTALYWYRQSLGQGLEFLIYFQGNSAPDKSGLPSDRFSAERTGGSVSTLTIQRTQQEDSAVYLCASSLRQGAYEQYFGPGTRLTVT.

The rearrangement joins TRBV4-3 to TRBJ1-2; D ambiguous. V lost 0 bases, J lost 4 bases, and 9 bases lay in between. This CDR3 has 14 amino acids. The germline V gene encodes CDR1 LGHNA and CDR2 YSLEER. The CDR3 DNA sequence: TGCGCCAGCAGCCAAGATGCAGGCGGCTATGGCTACACCTTC. Residues: CASSQDAGGYGYTF.

The chain links TRBV7-9 to TRBJ2-3; D gene uncertain. The CDR3 extends over 13 amino acids. The ends were cut back, 2 bases at V and 4 bases at J, with 7 bases in the middle. Per the germline V gene, CDR1 is SEHNR and CDR2 is FQNEAQ (reference sequence). The chain's CDR3 is CASSLTRADTQYF. The CDR3, as DNA: TGTGCCAGCAGCTTAACACGGGCAGATACGCAGTATTTT.

About this clone itself: At one boundary the junction diverges from the germline segment, which might be a read error. This rearrangement joins TRBV7-6 to TRBJ2-5; 13 nucleotides agree with TRBD2. Germline-derived CDR1 and CDR2 are SGHVS and FNYEAQ. The CDR3 runs 16 residues. CDR3 sequence reads: CASSLGTSGNLETQYF. The CDR3, as DNA: TGTGCCAGCAGTTTAGGGACTAGCGGGAATTTAGAGACCCAGTACTTC.

The V gene is TRBV10-2, the J gene TRBJ2-3, with 8 bases identical to TRBD2. Trimming removed 7 bases from V and 5 bases from J; junction bases left unmatched: 8. Germline CDR1 and CDR2: WSHSY and SAAADI. The CDR3 extends over 14 amino acids. The DNA for the CDR3 is TGCGCCAGCAACCTAGCGGGTTCGAGAGATACGCAGTATTTT. Translating gives CASNLAGSRDTQYF.

The genes are TRBV6-5 and TRBJ1-2; no definite D call. This CDR3 is 16 amino acids long. The V and J ends lost 0 bases and 6 bases respectively, with 17 bases between them. Germline V gene lookup returns CDR1 MNHEY and CDR2 SVGAGI. The CDR3 sequence: CASSYSNLGLADGYTF. DNA of the CDR3: TGTGCCAGCAGTTACTCGAACCTGGGGTTGGCAGATGGCTACACCTTC.